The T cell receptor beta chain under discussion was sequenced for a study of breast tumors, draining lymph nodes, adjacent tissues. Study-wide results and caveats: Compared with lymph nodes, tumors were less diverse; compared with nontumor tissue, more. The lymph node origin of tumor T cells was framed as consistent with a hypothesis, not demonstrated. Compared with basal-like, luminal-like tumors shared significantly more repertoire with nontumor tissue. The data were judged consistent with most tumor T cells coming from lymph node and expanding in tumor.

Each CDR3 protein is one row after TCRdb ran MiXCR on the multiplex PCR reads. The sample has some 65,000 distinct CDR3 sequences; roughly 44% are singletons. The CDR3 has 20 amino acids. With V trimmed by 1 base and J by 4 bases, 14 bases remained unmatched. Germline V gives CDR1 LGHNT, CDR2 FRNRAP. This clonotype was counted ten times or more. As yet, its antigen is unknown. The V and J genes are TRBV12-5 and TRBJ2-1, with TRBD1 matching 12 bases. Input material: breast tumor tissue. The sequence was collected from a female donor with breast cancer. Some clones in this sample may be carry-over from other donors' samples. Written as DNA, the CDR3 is TGTGCTAGTGGTTTGGGACCGGGACAGGGGGCTAGTGCAGGGTACAATGAGCAGTTCTTC. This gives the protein CASGLGPGQGASAGYNEQFF. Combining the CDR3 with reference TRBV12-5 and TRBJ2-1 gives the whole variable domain DARVTQTPRHKVTEMGQEVTMRCQPILGHNTVFWYRQTMMQGLELLAYFRNRAPLDDSGMPKDRFSAEMPDATLATLKIQPSEPRDSAVYFCASGLGPGQGASAGYNEQFFGPGTRLTVL.